These 20 T cell receptor beta chains were all obtained from the same sample, sequenced in a study of CD8 T cell repertoires and HIV-1 epitope variants. The assay was immunoSEQ multiplex PCR, and TCRdb's table has in-frame clones only and misses some. This sample has over 90,000 clones, with roughly 81% found just once. The specimen sequenced was uncultured baseline CD8+ T cells from peripheral blood mononuclear cells (PBMCs). Every receptor here comes from a male donor with HIV.

This clone was seen only a few times. The chain combines TRBV20-1 with TRBJ2-7; unclear D gene. Germline V gene data show CDR1 as DFQATT and CDR2 as SNEGSKA (reference sequence). The CDR3 loop spans 11 amino acids. V was cut by 3 bases and J by 7 bases, with 10 bases left in between. The CDR3 spells CSASPSREQYF. The CDR3 coding sequence is TGCAGTGCTAGTCCCAGTCGGGAGCAGTACTTC.

The chain uses TRBV6-5 and TRBJ1-1; TRBD1 matches at 7 bases. J gave up 5 bases and V 4 bases, and 7 bases lay outside the gene matches. Germline CDR1 and CDR2: MNHEY and SVGAGI. The CDR3 spans 14 residues. The CDR3 nucleotides read TGTGCCAGCAGTTCAGGGGACAGTACGACTGAAGCTTTCTTT. Amino acids: CASSSGDSTTEAFF.

This clone has at least ten counts. The genes are TRBV28 and TRBJ1-5; D not resolved. The CDR3 runs 17 residues. CDR1 and CDR2 (germline): MDHEN, SYDVKM. Trimming pared 7 bases from V and 0 bases from J, leaving 19 bases between. CDR3: CASNSDAWPYSNQPQHF. DNA for the CDR3: TGTGCCAGCAATTCGGACGCCTGGCCCTATAGCAATCAGCCCCAGCATTTT.

The chain joins TRBV28 to TRBJ2-1, with a possible D match to TRBD1 (5 bases). V was trimmed by 5 bases and J by 3 bases, leaving 14 bases between them. CDR1 and CDR2 (germline): MDHEN, SYDVKM. The CDR3 totals 15 residues. The CDR3 DNA follows: TGTGCCAGCAGTCCCCGGCAGGGTAGCTACAATGAGCAGTTCTTC. Amino acid sequence: CASSPRQGSYNEQFF. Drawing the rest from reference TRBV28 and TRBJ2-1, the complete variable domain is DVKVTQSSRYLVKRTGEKVFLECVQDMDHENMFWYRQDPGLGLRLIYFSYDVKMKEKGDIPEGYSVSREKKERFSLILESASTNQTSMYLCASSPRQGSYNEQFFGPGTRLTVL.

The chain couples TRBV9 to TRBJ2-3, with D possibly being TRBD2 (5 bases). There are 16 residues in the CDR3. The ends were cut back, 3 bases at V and 6 bases at J, with 20 bases in the middle. Germline lookup yields CDR1 SGDLS and CDR2 YYNGEE. CDR3 nucleotide sequence: TGTGCCAGCAGCGCGAGCGGCCTGGTAAATGGGGATACGCAGTATTTT. The encoded protein is CASSASGLVNGDTQYF. Based on the CDR3 plus reference TRBV9 and TRBJ2-3, the full variable domain is DSGVTQTPKHLITATGQRVTLRCSPRSGDLSVYWYQQSLDQGLQFLIQYYNGEERAKGNILERFSAQQFPDLHSELNLSSLELGDSALYFCASSASGLVNGDTQYFGPGTRLTVL.

The chain links TRBV19 to TRBJ1-2; D perhaps matches TRBD1 (5 bases). Per germline, CDR1 LNHDA and CDR2 SQIVND (reference sequence). CDR3 length: 14 residues. With 5 bases removed from V and 4 bases from J, the gap between germline ends came to 14 bases. This CDR3 reads CASSARGPSYGYTF. The CDR3 DNA sequence: TGTGCCAGTAGTGCCCGGGGACCCTCCTATGGCTACACCTTC.

This clone was recorded only once. CDR3 in amino acids: CASSEGTGNSNQPQHF. The CDR3 DNA reads TGTGCCAGCAGTGAAGGGACAGGGAATAGCAATCAGCCCCAGCATTTT. The rearrangement links TRBV2 to TRBJ1-5; TRBD1 aligns across 8 bases. Germline V gene data show CDR1 as SNHLY and CDR2 as FYNNEI. CDR3 length equals 16 residues. The junction had 2 bases not matched to a gene; V was cut back by 1 base and J by 0 bases. The full variable domain, rest sourced from reference TRBV2 and TRBJ1-5, is EPEVTQTPSHQVTQMGQEVILRCVPISNHLYFYWYRQILGQKVEFLVSFYNNEISEKSEIFDDQFSVERPDGSNFTLKIRSTKLEDSAMYFCASSEGTGNSNQPQHFGDGTRLSIL.

This CDR3 reads CSVTGGGSQETQYF. Here the CDR3 DNA reads TGCAGCGTCACCGGGGGGGGCTCACAAGAGACCCAGTACTTC. The V gene is TRBV29-1, the J gene TRBJ2-5, with TRBD2 matching over 8 bases. Germline V gives CDR1 SQVTM, CDR2 ANQGSEA. The CDR3 extends over 14 amino acids. After removal of 6 bases from V and 2 bases from J, the junction contained 8 bases not matched to a gene.

This chain joins TRBV5-8 and TRBJ2-7, with 10 bases lining up with TRBD1. The CDR3 spans 16 residues. With V trimmed by 0 bases and J by 5 bases, 8 bases remained unmatched. Germline V gene sequence: CDR1 SGHTS, CDR2 YDEGEE. CDR3 nucleotides: TGTGCCAGCAGCTTGGACACGGGACAGGGGTTCCACGAGCAGTACTTC. This translates into CASSLDTGQGFHEQYF. The variable domain in full, completed from reference TRBV5-8 and TRBJ2-7, reads EAGVTQSPTHLIKTRGQQATLRCSPISGHTSVYWYQQALGLGLQFLLWYDEGEERNRGNFPPRFSGRQFPNYSSELNVNALELEDSALYLCASSLDTGQGFHEQYFGPGTRLTVT.

This chain connects TRBV9 to TRBJ2-5; a weak D match, TRBD2 (6 bases). Germline V lookup: CDR1 SGDLS, CDR2 YYNGEE. V lost 3 bases to trimming and J lost 4 bases, with 16 bases between them. The CDR3 has 15 residues. The CDR3 here is CASSAGDPRVETQYF. Written as DNA, the CDR3 is TGTGCCAGCAGCGCGGGGGACCCGAGGGTAGAGACCCAGTACTTC.

This clone was seen more than once but under ten times. The J gene is TRBJ2-3, the V gene TRBV19; D perhaps matches TRBD2 (7 bases). The V gene's germline CDR1 is LNHDA and CDR2 SQIVND (reference sequence). V dropped 5 bases and J dropped 5 bases, with 26 bases sitting between them. This CDR3 is built from 18 residues. CDR3 DNA: TGTGCCAGTAGTGTCCCGAGGGGGGGTGAGGGGCCGGGAGATACGCAGTATTTT. It encodes CASSVPRGGEGPGDTQYF.

V gene TRBV10-3 combines with J gene TRBJ2-3; 10 bases agree with TRBD2. V was pared by 4 bases and J by 5 bases, with 0 bases of the junction left unmatched. This CDR3 is 13 amino acids long. Germline lookup yields CDR1 ENHRY and CDR2 SYGVKD. CDR3 nucleotide sequence: TGTGCCATCAGTGGGACTAGCGGAGATACGCAGTATTTT. It is translated as CAISGTSGDTQYF.

There are a few counts of this clone. The V call is TRBV2, the J call TRBJ2-7, with no clear D. Germline V gene sequence: CDR1 SNHLY, CDR2 FYNNEI. V was cut by 0 bases and J by 6 bases, with 9 bases left in between. CDR3 length: 13 amino acids. DNA of the CDR3: TGTGCCAGCAGTGAAGCCCCGTCCCTCGAGCAGTACTTC. It yields the protein CASSEAPSLEQYF.

The chain uses TRBV2 and TRBJ2-7; the D gene is possibly TRBD1 (6 bases). The V gene lost 6 bases and the J gene lost 6 bases, with 15 bases spanning the gap. Germline-derived CDR1 and CDR2 are SNHLY and FYNNEI. This CDR3 is 13 amino acids long. The CDR3 protein is CASRQGQYSEQYF. CDR3 nucleotides: TGTGCCAGCAGGCAAGGACAGTATAGCGAGCAGTACTTC.

The gene calls are TRBV10-3 and TRBJ2-5, with 10 nucleotides matching TRBD1. V shed 11 bases, J shed 3 bases, and the junction held 6 bases outside the gene matches. The CDR3 loop spans 13 amino acids. CDR1 is ENHRY and CDR2 is SYGVKD in the germline V gene. For the CDR3, the DNA is TGTGCCGCCGGGACAGGGGACGAAGAGACCCAGTACTTC. Its protein product is CAAGTGDEETQYF.

The J gene is TRBJ1-5, the V gene TRBV7-9; TRBD1 is a possible D gene (5 bases). Deletions cut 4 bases from V and 10 bases from J, with 17 bases between. The germline V gene encodes CDR1 SEHNR and CDR2 FQNEAQ (reference sequence). The CDR3 contains 14 residues. CDR3 sequence (DNA): TGTGCCAGCAGCTCCGCTGGGGCGGAAGTTCCCCAGCATTTT. Its translation is CASSSAGAEVPQHF.

The V gene is TRBV19, the J gene TRBJ2-7; 7 bases are shared with TRBD1. The CDR3 has 12 amino acids. Losses at the gene ends were 10 bases for V and 5 bases for J; bases not matched to a gene: 8. The germline CDR1 and CDR2 sequences are LNHDA and SQIVND (reference sequence). In nucleotides, the CDR3 is TGTGCCACATCTGACAGGGTCGACGAGCAGTACTTC. Translating gives CATSDRVDEQYF.

The chain links TRBV5-6 to TRBJ2-5; weak D call: TRBD2 (6 bases). The V gene lost 4 bases and the J gene lost 2 bases, with 21 bases spanning the gap. Germline V gene data show CDR1 as SGHDT and CDR2 as YYEEEE. The CDR3 is 17 residues long. The CDR3 DNA sequence: TGTGCCAGCAGCCGGAGAGGTCGGGGGTTAGGGCAAGAGACCCAGTACTTC. Translation gives CASSRRGRGLGQETQYF.

The rearrangement links TRBV5-4 to TRBJ1-2, with D perhaps matching TRBD1 (5 bases). The CDR3 is made up of 13 amino acids. The germline CDR1 and CDR2 sequences are SGHNT and YYREEE (reference sequence). The V end lost 7 bases, the J end lost 4 bases, and 14 bases lay between the germline ends. DNA of the CDR3: TGTGCCAGCGGACTCCTCGGGACCTATGGCTACACCTTC. This translates into CASGLLGTYGYTF.

This chain links TRBV12-5 with TRBJ2-2, with TRBD1 identical over 8 bases. This CDR3 has 17 amino acids. With 2 bases clipped from V and 5 bases from J, the junction kept 10 bases outside the gene matches. CDR1 and CDR2 (germline): LGHNT, FRNRAP. The CDR3 DNA reads as TGTGCTAGTGGTTTGTCAGGGGGCGTGAGATTAACCGGGGAGCTGTTTTTT. This translates into CASGLSGGVRLTGELFF.